A selection of T cell receptor beta chains follows, all from one sample in a study of blood T cells in healthy people across ages. Using its own MiXCR run on the 5' RACE reads, TCRdb lists one record per CDR3 protein. The sample consists of about 1,500,000 distinct CDR3 sequences, 28% of them appearing once. Source material: blood. The receptors come from a woman aged 25 to 39 in good health. The conserved cysteine and the conserved F or W are not part of the CDR3 here.

V gene	CDR3 protein
TRBV6-2/TRBV6-3	ASSYDRSTRGYGYT
TRBV6-6	ASSYGQQGLTNEQF
TRBV12-3/TRBV12-4	ASSPPYTFTDTQY
TRBV20-1	SARSAARQGEQF
TRBV12-3/TRBV12-4	ASSPFPSEPPLH
TRBV3-1	ATTGGVSYNEQF
TRBV4-1	VSSQAIVATNEKLF
TRBV19	ASGRDRGAYNEQF
TRBV18	ASSPPTGTGAYNEQF
TRBV29-1	SVQLAGLTDTQY
TRBV24-1	ATSGTGTGIVHEQF
TRBV7-2	ASRRKGGTGEQETQY
TRBV7-2	ASSHPERTGRSPLH
TRBV20-1	SSPGTSPGTDTQY
TRBV6-6	ASNPQGGANNEQF
TRBV20-1	SARVPGLAVAKNIQY
TRBV3-1	ASSQHSGGHPDDTDTQY
TRBV2	ASRMGQRKETQY
TRBV4-3	ASSQESFWDSGSEQY
TRBV12-5	ASGATGWGQPQH
TRBV13	ASSLGGASGSYEQY
TRBV11-1	ASSSFQGSSTGELF
TRBV5-1	ASSLESPGGYT
TRBV30	AWSMGAGQPQH
TRBV5-5	ASSLTGTPIYEQY
TRBV29-1	SVGFGRADEQY